Below, 10 T cell receptor beta chains from the same sample are listed, as sequenced in a study of blood T cell repertoires in COVID-19. Profiled with immunoSEQ multiplex PCR; TCRdb holds only in-frame clones, not every one. The sample consists of 120,000 or so clones, over 70% of them appearing once. Sequenced sample: peripheral blood. These receptors were collected from a man between 65 and 85 years old with acute or convalescent COVID-19.

The chain uses TRBV19 and TRBJ2-3; 9 bases agree with TRBD1. In germline, CDR1 is LNHDA, CDR2 SQIVND (reference sequence). The V gene end was trimmed by 6 bases and the J gene end by 2 bases; junction bases not matched to a gene: 3. CDR3 size: 14 residues. This CDR3 reads CASSKQGATDTQYF. The CDR3 DNA reads as TGTGCCAGTAGCAAACAGGGGGCCACAGATACGCAGTATTTT.

This clone was seen once. The chain employs TRBV16 and TRBJ1-4; 8 bases are a match to TRBD1. The V segment lost 4 bases and the J segment 8 bases; nucleotides outside the gene matches: 9. Germline V gene data show CDR1 as KGHSY and CDR2 as FQNENV. CDR3 length: 15 residues. CDR3 DNA sequence: TGTGCCAGCAGCCGTGGACAGGGAGGAGAGGAAAAACTGTTTTTT. It translates to CASSRGQGGEEKLFF.

The chain has TRBV4-2 and TRBJ2-5, with TRBD2 matching 9 bases. Germline lookup yields CDR1 LGHNA and CDR2 YNFKEQ. V lost 6 bases and J lost 1; bases outside the gene matches: 6. This CDR3 spans 15 amino acids. The CDR3 DNA is TGTGCCAGCAGACGTGGCGGGGGGGCCCAAGAGACCCAGTACTTC. Amino acids: CASRRGGGAQETQYF.

The CDR3 sequence is CASSATIGPTEAFF. As DNA, the CDR3 is TGTGCCAGCAGCGCGACTATAGGGCCTACTGAAGCTTTCTTT. The genes are TRBV9 and TRBJ1-1; no clear D gene. CDR1 is SGDLS and CDR2 is YYNGEE in the germline V gene. V lost 3 bases, J lost 5 bases, and 14 bases lay in between. This CDR3 is built from 14 residues.

The chain uses TRBV6-2 or TRBV6-3 and TRBJ1-3; D might be TRBD1 (6 bases). This CDR3 spans 16 amino acids. CDR1 is MNHEY, CDR2 SVGEGT, per germline. Trimming shortened V by 6 bases and J by 0 bases, and 15 bases separated the two germline ends. The CDR3 loop reads CASSPRQASSGNTIYF. The CDR3, as DNA: TGTGCCAGCAGCCCCCGACAGGCATCCTCTGGAAACACCATATATTTT.

The chain recombines TRBV19 with TRBJ1-4; no definite D call. Germline V gives CDR1 LNHDA, CDR2 SQIVND (reference sequence). There are 14 residues in the CDR3. V was clipped by 4 bases and J by 3 bases, with 9 bases between them. CDR3 loop: CASSRGISNEKLFF. The CDR3 DNA is TGTGCCAGTAGTAGAGGGATATCTAATGAAAAACTGTTTTTT.

The chain has TRBV5-6 and TRBJ2-5; D is undetermined. Trimming removed 2 bases from V and 9 bases from J, with 8 bases in between. Germline-derived CDR1 and CDR2 are SGHDT and YYEEEE. The length of the CDR3 is 11 residues. The CDR3 is CASSFGSSQYF. CDR3 nucleotides: TGTGCCAGCAGCTTCGGGTCGTCCCAGTACTTC.

CDR3 nucleotides: TGTGCCAGCCACCCGACAGGGAACGGGGACTATGGCTACACCTTC. This gives the protein CASHPTGNGDYGYTF. The chain is built from TRBV7-9 and TRBJ1-2; 7 nucleotides match TRBD1. Per germline, CDR1 SEHNR and CDR2 FQNEAQ (reference sequence). The length of the CDR3 is 15 residues. With V trimmed by 8 bases and J by 3 bases, 12 bases remained unmatched. The full variable domain, rest sourced from reference TRBV7-9 and TRBJ1-2, is DTGVSQNPRHKITKRGQNVTFRCDPISEHNRLYWYRQTLGQGPEFLTYFQNEAQLEKSRLLSDRFSAERPKGSFSTLEIQRTEQGDSAMYLCASHPTGNGDYGYTFGSGTRLTVV.

This sequence joins TRBV15 and TRBJ2-2; possibly TRBD2 for D (6 bases). The germline CDR1 and CDR2 sequences are LNHNV and YYDKDF (reference sequence). This CDR3 is 21 amino acids long. V was shortened by 1 base and J by 4 bases, with 28 bases between the two germline ends. CDR3 DNA sequence: TGTGCCACCAGCAGAGTCATTACGCTGGGGCCGGGGGTCGACCCCACCGGGGAGCTGTTTTTT. It specifies CATSRVITLGPGVDPTGELFF.

The chain has TRBV3-1 (or the pseudogene TRBV3-2) and TRBJ2-7; D perhaps matches TRBD1 (5 bases). Germline V gives CDR1 LGHDT, CDR2 YNNKEL (reference sequence). CDR3 size: 16 residues. V was clipped by 1 base and J by 1 base, with 14 bases between them. The CDR3 protein is CASSQAWGRTSYEQYF. As DNA, the CDR3 is TGTGCCAGCAGCCAAGCCTGGGGCAGAACTTCCTACGAGCAGTACTTC.